This entry is about one T cell receptor (beta chain). Antigen unknown. The data originate from a study of cytotoxic CD8 clonotypes in ibrutinib-treated CLL. Study-wide background: Partial response was seen in approximately 24 patients and complete response in 2; after median around 5.5 years, about 14 stayed remitted, roughly twelve progressed. Overall study results and limits: Age-matched healthy donor levels were exceeded by baseline clonality, which tracked circulating CD8+ T-cell counts. In sustained-remission versus progressing patients, sampling times differed.

The CDR3 sequence is 16 residues long. V was cut by 5 bases and J by 5 bases, with 18 bases left in between. Germline CDR1 LGHNA, CDR2 YSLEER. The TCR beta libraries used about 2.2 micrograms of genomic DNA that came from cryopreserved PBMCs. TCRdb's table, derived via immunoSEQ multiplex PCR, lists solely in-frame clones and lacks some. The sample yields about 140,000 clones, roughly 77% seen once. The sequence was obtained from a human donor with chronic lymphocytic leukemia. V and J are TRBV4-3 and TRBJ2-2, with D hard to call. The input for sequencing was PBMCs, taken after 12 months of ibrutinib treatment. CDR3 loop: CASSARGSQGTGELFF. The CDR3 nucleotides are TGCGCCAGCAGCGCCCGAGGCTCCCAAGGGACCGGGGAGCTGTTTTTT.